The T cell receptor beta chain described here comes from a study of beta chain features in type 1 diabetes. This clone was seen at least ten times. V dropped 6 bases and J dropped 0 bases, with 16 bases sitting between them. Germline V gene lookup returns CDR1 SGDLS and CDR2 YYNGEE. The CDR3 contains 16 residues. Expressed TCRB transcripts were sequenced because the entire RNA isolate underwent reverse transcription. The assay was immunoSEQ multiplex PCR, and TCRdb's table has in-frame clones only and misses some. The table has 450,000 or so clones, 10% to 12% seen once; the top ten hold 0.045% to 0.05%.

Sequenced: naive CD4+ T cells from blood. The rearrangement links TRBV9 to TRBJ2-4; tentative D call: TRBD2 (5 bases). This clonotype originated in a woman aged 18-29 years in good health. This CDR3 reads CASIPGGVSAKNIQYF. Here the CDR3 DNA reads TGTGCCAGCATCCCTGGAGGAGTTTCAGCCAAAAACATTCAGTACTTC.